The clone carrying this T cell receptor beta chain was counted ten times or more. These data are taken from a study of human T cells and chemical hapten exposure. This CDR3 region has 11 residues. The V end was cut by 6 bases, the J end by 2 bases, with 7 bases between. The germline V gene encodes CDR1 DFQATT and CDR2 SNEGSKA (reference sequence). Stated time point: patch test 1, 2 weeks after DPC sensitization. Treatment indicated: therapeutic diphenylcyclopropenone sensitization with weekly scalp DPC. In TCRdb, the RACE reads were re-called with MiXCR into one record per CDR3 protein. Seen here are approximately 49,000 distinct CDR3 sequences, 9.3% observed once, and the top ten hold less than 5%.

This specimen was whole blood, taken in connection with sensitization to the hapten diphenylcyclopropenone (DPC). V gene TRBV20-1 combines with J gene TRBJ1-2; D might be TRBD1 (5 bases). The sequence was collected from a woman aged 45-65 years with alopecia areata. Some clones in this sample may be carry-over from other donors' samples. CDR3 region: CSAGPNYGYTF. For the CDR3, the DNA is TGCAGTGCGGGACCCAACTATGGCTACACCTTC.